Listed below are T cell receptor beta chains from one sample, sequenced in a study of shared clonotypes between healthy human individuals. Assay used: immunoSEQ multiplex PCR; TCRdb lists only in-frame clones, some missing. The repertoire holds about 2.4 million clones, with over 85% as singletons. Sample: naive CD4+ T cells from PBMCs. The receptors shown here come from a man aged 18 to 30 in good health. Some clones in this sample may be carry-over from other donors' samples. Each CDR3 is given with its conserved first and last residue. Fields, in order: clone size, V gene, D gene, CDR3 length, J gene, CDR3 DNA, CDR3 protein. The D gene is left open where the match is weak. Size tells how often a clone was seen (once, few, many) or the class of an expanded clone, and some rows leave it out.

>once|TRBV7-9|-|12|TRBJ2-7
TGTGCCAGCAGCTTGGCAGGGCTCGAGCAGTACTTC
CASSLAGLEQYF
>-|TRBV5-1|-|15|TRBJ2-3
TGCGCCAGCGCCGGGGGCGGGTGGAGTACAGATACGCAGTATTTT
CASAGGGWSTDTQYF
>-|TRBV5-1|TRBD2|18|TRBJ2-7
TGCGCCAGCAGCAGATGGACTAGCGGGAGGGTTAGCTCCTACGAGCAGTACTTC
CASSRWTSGRVSSYEQYF
>-|TRBV7-3|-|13|TRBJ2-1
TGTGCCAGCAGCTGGCAGGGGTCGGGTGAGCAGTTCTTC
CASSWQGSGEQFF
>-|TRBV5-1|TRBD2|16|TRBJ2-5
TGCGCCAGCAGCCTGGGACTAGCGGGAGTACGAGAGACCCAGTACTTC
CASSLGLAGVRETQYF
>-|TRBV5-1|-|13|TRBJ1-2
TGCGCCAGCAGCGAGGCAGGATACTATGGCTACACCTTC
CASSEAGYYGYTF
>-|TRBV9|TRBD1|16|TRBJ2-7
TGTGCCAGCAGCGTCTTGGGACAGGGGGCTGGGTACGAGCAGTACTTC
CASSVLGQGAGYEQYF
>-|TRBV2|TRBD1|11|TRBJ2-7
TGTGCCAGCAGACAGGGGTACGAGCAGTACTTC
CASRQGYEQYF
>-|TRBV18|-|15|TRBJ2-3
TGTGCCAGCTCACCAGGGCTAGTTCAATCCGATACGCAGTATTTT
CASSPGLVQSDTQYF
>-|TRBV28|TRBD2|17|TRBJ2-1
TGTGCCAGCAGTTTATGGGCAGCGGGATTAACCTACAATGAGCAGTTCTTC
CASSLWAAGLTYNEQFF
>-|TRBV7-9|TRBD2|14|TRBJ2-5
TGTGCCATCGGGACTAGCGGGAGTAGGGAGACCCAGTACTTC
CAIGTSGSRETQYF
>-|TRBV6-6|TRBD1|15|TRBJ1-4
TGTGCCAGCAGTTGGACAGGAGTTTATAATGAAAAACTGTTTTTT
CASSWTGVYNEKLFF
>-|TRBV19|TRBD2|15|TRBJ2-7
TGTGCCAGTAGTCCCCCGGGACTACTCGCGAGCGAGCAGTACTTC
CASSPPGLLASEQYF
>-|TRBV19|TRBD2|15|TRBJ2-3
TGTGCCAGTAGTATCAACGGGGGGGGCACAGATACGCAGTATTTT
CASSINGGGTDTQYF
>-|TRBV28|TRBD1|14|TRBJ1-5
TGTGCCAGCAAGACAGGGATCAGCAATCAGCCCCAGCATTTT
CASKTGISNQPQHF
>-|TRBV19|-|16|TRBJ2-2
TGTGCCAGTAGTATAGTGTTTTTCGCGAACACCGGGGAGCTGTTTTTT
CASSIVFFANTGELFF
>-|TRBV5-1|-|14|TRBJ2-2
TGCGCCAGCAGCTTGGGTCAGTTCACCGGGGAGCTGTTTTTT
CASSLGQFTGELFF
>few|TRBV30|-|13|TRBJ1-5
TGTGCCTGGAGTGACCAGAACAATCAGCCCCAGCATTTT
CAWSDQNNQPQHF
>-|TRBV5-1|-|15|TRBJ1-2
TGCGCCAGCAGCCGCCCGGGGACGGACTACTATGGCTACACCTTC
CASSRPGTDYYGYTF
>-|TRBV2|-|14|TRBJ2-2
TGTGCCAGCGGTCGACTCCCACGGGGCGGGGAGCTGTTTTTT
CASGRLPRGGELFF
>-|TRBV5-4|TRBD1|13|TRBJ2-1
TGTGCCAGCAGCTCGACAGGGATGGATGAGCAGTTCTTC
CASSSTGMDEQFF
>-|TRBV11-3|-|16|TRBJ2-3
TGTGCCAGCAGCTTAGGCAGTAGGACAAGCACAGATACGCAGTATTTT
CASSLGSRTSTDTQYF